The present entry profiles one T cell receptor (beta chain) with its context. Data came from immunoSEQ multiplex PCR; TCRdb stores just in-frame clones and leaves some out. The data contain roughly 500,000 clones, less than 90% of them seen just once; the ten biggest clones take up 7% to 10%. J lost 6 bases, V lost 0 bases, and 3 bases had no gene match. Germline CDR1 SGDLS, CDR2 YYNGEE. There are 14 residues in the CDR3. This sample is part of a study of blood T cell repertoires in COVID-19. Source material: PBMCs or T cells enriched from blood (not recorded which). The chain couples TRBV9 to TRBJ2-1; 7 bases are shared with TRBD2. The source of this sequence is a woman between 55 and 75 years old who had recovered from COVID-19. The CDR3, as DNA: TGTGCCAGCAGCGTAGATGGGAGGGGCAATGAGCAGTTCTTC. This codes for CASSVDGRGNEQFF.